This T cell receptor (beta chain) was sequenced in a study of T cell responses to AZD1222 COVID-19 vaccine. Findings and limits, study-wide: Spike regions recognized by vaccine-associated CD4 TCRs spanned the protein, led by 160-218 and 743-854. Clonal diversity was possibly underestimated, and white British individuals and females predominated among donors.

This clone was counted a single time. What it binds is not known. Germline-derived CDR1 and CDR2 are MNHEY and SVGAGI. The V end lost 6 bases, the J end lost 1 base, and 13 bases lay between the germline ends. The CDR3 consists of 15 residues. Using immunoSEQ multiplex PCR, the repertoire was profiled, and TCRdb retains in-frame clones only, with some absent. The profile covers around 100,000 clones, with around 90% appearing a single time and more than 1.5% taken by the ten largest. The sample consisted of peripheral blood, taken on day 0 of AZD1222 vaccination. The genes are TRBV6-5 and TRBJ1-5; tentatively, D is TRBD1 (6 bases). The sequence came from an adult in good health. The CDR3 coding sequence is TGTGCCAGCAGACCCACAGGGCTGAGCAATCAGCCCCAGCATTTT. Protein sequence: CASRPTGLSNQPQHF.